These T cell receptor beta chains were read from a single sample in a study of cytomegalovirus exposure and HLA in healthy donors. Profiling relied on immunoSEQ multiplex PCR, and the TCRdb table lists in-frame clones only, not all of them. The table shows roughly 120,000 clones, with around 77% occurring only once. Sequencing was done on a sample of PBMCs. These TCRs come from a human donor in good health. CDR3s include the opening cysteine and the closing phenylalanine or tryptophan. The order of the fields is CDR3 protein, CDR3 DNA, J gene, D gene, V gene, clone size. The D gene is left open where the match is weak. Clone size is stated in some rows and not others, as once, few, many or a class when expanded.

CDR3: CSVGSGNQPQHF; DNA: TGCAGCGTTGGGTCAGGAAATCAGCCCCAGCATTTT; J: TRBJ1-5; D: .; V: TRBV29-1; size: .
CDR3: CASSSATGITEAFF; DNA: TGTGCCAGCAGTTCCGCGACAGGGATCACTGAAGCTTTCTTT; J: TRBJ1-1; D: TRBD1; V: TRBV28; size: .
CDR3: CASSERQGHYGYTF; DNA: TGTGCCAGCAGCGAGAGACAGGGCCACTATGGCTACACCTTC; J: TRBJ1-2; D: TRBD1; V: TRBV5-4; size: .
CDR3: CASSLWTGLNTEAFF; DNA: TGTGCCAGTAGTTTATGGACAGGGCTGAACACTGAAGCTTTCTTT; J: TRBJ1-1; D: TRBD1; V: TRBV19; size: .
CDR3: CASSVTGTANTEAFF; DNA: TGTGCCAGCAGTGTTACCGGGACAGCGAACACTGAAGCTTTCTTT; J: TRBJ1-1; D: TRBD1; V: TRBV2; size: .
CDR3: CASSVRDRPLEAFF; DNA: TGTGCCAGCAGTGTCCGGGACAGGCCCCTTGAAGCTTTCTTT; J: TRBJ1-1; D: TRBD1; V: TRBV6-5; size: .
CDR3: CASSLRAVNTEAFF; DNA: TGTGCCAGCAGTCTCAGGGCCGTGAACACTGAAGCTTTCTTT; J: TRBJ1-1; D: .; V: TRBV27; size: once
CDR3: CASSQDGDSSNQPQHF; DNA: TGTGCCAGCAGCCAAGACGGGGACAGTAGCAATCAGCCCCAGCATTTT; J: TRBJ1-5; D: TRBD1; V: TRBV4-2; size: .
CDR3: CASSKDRVYNEKLFF; DNA: TGTGCCAGCAGCAAGGACAGGGTGTACAATGAAAAACTGTTTTTT; J: TRBJ1-4; D: TRBD1; V: TRBV5-6; size: .
CDR3: CASSIRDGRSPLHF; DNA: TGTGCCAGCAGTATCAGGGACGGGAGATCGCCCCTCCACTTT; J: TRBJ1-6; D: .; V: TRBV6-5; size: once
CDR3: CASSLGTGDTGELFF; DNA: TGCGCCAGCAGCTTAGGGACAGGGGACACCGGGGAGCTGTTTTTT; J: TRBJ2-2; D: TRBD1; V: TRBV5-1; size: .
CDR3: CASSSTTGGDTGELFF; DNA: TGCGCCAGCAGCTCCACGACAGGGGGGGATACCGGGGAGCTGTTTTTT; J: TRBJ2-2; D: TRBD1; V: TRBV5-1; size: .
CDR3: CASSLVVAANTEAFF; DNA: TGTGCCAGCAGCTTAGTGGTAGCCGCGAACACTGAAGCTTTCTTT; J: TRBJ1-1; D: .; V: TRBV11-3; size: .
CDR3: CASSILGTSGRAQETQYF; DNA: TGTGCCAGTAGTATTTTGGGGACTAGCGGGAGAGCCCAAGAGACCCAGTACTTC; J: TRBJ2-5; D: TRBD2; V: TRBV19; size: .
CDR3: CASSPLVSGRGGRVETQYF; DNA: TGTGCCAGCAGTCCGCTCGTTAGCGGGAGGGGGGGGAGGGTTGAGACCCAGTACTTC; J: TRBJ2-5; D: TRBD2; V: TRBV27; size: .
CDR3: CASSPKGTDTQYF; DNA: TGTGCCAGCAGCCCTAAAGGCACAGATACGCAGTATTTT; J: TRBJ2-3; D: .; V: TRBV27; size: .
CDR3: CASSQGGQGSYEQYF; DNA: TGTGCCAGCAGCCAAGGTGGACAGGGAAGCTACGAGCAGTACTTC; J: TRBJ2-7; D: TRBD1; V: TRBV14; size: .
CDR3: CASSLDTNYGYTF; DNA: TGTGCCAGCAGCTTGGACACCAACTATGGCTACACCTTC; J: TRBJ1-2; D: .; V: TRBV5-6; size: .
CDR3: CASSLPLAGSSSYEQYF; DNA: TGCGCCAGCAGCTTGCCACTAGCGGGCTCCAGCTCCTACGAGCAGTACTTC; J: TRBJ2-7; D: TRBD2; V: TRBV5-1; size: .
CDR3: CASSIEYSAPRTGELFF; DNA: TGTGCCAGCAGCATAGAATACAGTGCTCCGCGCACCGGGGAGCTGTTTTTT; J: TRBJ2-2; D: .; V: TRBV5-4; size: .
CDR3: CASSLGTGTYNEQFF; DNA: TGTGCCAGTAGTCTGGGGACAGGGACCTACAATGAGCAGTTCTTC; J: TRBJ2-1; D: TRBD1; V: TRBV19; size: .
CDR3: CASSLWRGNTEAFF; DNA: TGTGCCAGCAGCTTATGGCGAGGGAACACTGAAGCTTTCTTT; J: TRBJ1-1; D: .; V: TRBV11-2; size: .
CDR3: CASSDLWNTEAFF; DNA: TGTGCCAGCAGTGACCTCTGGAACACTGAAGCTTTCTTT; J: TRBJ1-1; D: .; V: TRBV25-1; size: .
CDR3: CASSIDPPAGVADTQYF; DNA: TGTGCCAGTAGTATAGATCCACCAGCGGGAGTCGCTGATACGCAGTATTTT; J: TRBJ2-3; D: TRBD2; V: TRBV19; size: .
CDR3: CASSSSGTGDNEQFF; DNA: TGTGCCAGCAGTTCCTCCGGGACAGGGGACAATGAGCAGTTCTTC; J: TRBJ2-1; D: TRBD1; V: TRBV6-6; size: .
CDR3: CASSWTGTVNEKLFF; DNA: TGTGCCAGCAGCTGGACCGGGACAGTAAATGAAAAACTGTTTTTT; J: TRBJ1-4; D: TRBD1; V: TRBV5-6; size: .
CDR3: CASSPGLAATDTQYF; DNA: TGTGCCAGCAGTCCCGGACTAGCGGCCACAGATACGCAGTATTTT; J: TRBJ2-3; D: TRBD2; V: TRBV28; size: .
CDR3: CASSYSVGRLYGYTF; DNA: TGTGCCAGCAGTTACTCGGTCGGCAGGCTCTATGGCTACACCTTC; J: TRBJ1-2; D: .; V: TRBV6-5; size: .
CDR3: CASSLVTGGYNEQFF; DNA: TGCGCCAGCAGCTTGGTGACGGGGGGATACAATGAGCAGTTCTTC; J: TRBJ2-1; D: TRBD2; V: TRBV5-1; size: .
CDR3: CASSPERVLPRGNEKLFF; DNA: TGTGCCAGCTCACCCGAACGGGTCTTACCTAGGGGGAATGAAAAACTGTTTTTT; J: TRBJ1-4; D: .; V: TRBV18; size: .
CDR3: CASRDRTNYGYTF; DNA: TGTGCCAGCAGGGACAGGACTAACTATGGCTACACCTTC; J: TRBJ1-2; D: TRBD1; V: TRBV2; size: few
CDR3: CASSHARVADTQYF; DNA: TGCGCCAGCAGCCACGCTAGGGTAGCGGATACGCAGTATTTT; J: TRBJ2-3; D: .; V: TRBV4-1; size: once
CDR3: CASSSQGRNTEAFF; DNA: TGTGCCAGCAGCTCACAGGGGAGGAACACTGAAGCTTTCTTT; J: TRBJ1-1; D: TRBD1; V: TRBV6-6; size: .
CDR3: CATSRAGANGLTF; DNA: TGTGCCACCAGCAGGGCTGGGGCCAACGGCCTGACTTTC; J: TRBJ2-6; D: .; V: TRBV25-1; size: .
CDR3: CASSTSGSNTQYF; DNA: TGTGCCAGCAGTACTAGCGGGAGCAATACGCAGTATTTT; J: TRBJ2-3; D: TRBD2; V: TRBV11-2; size: .
CDR3: CASSTQGAGSTGELFF; DNA: TGTGCCAGTAGTACCCAGGGGGCGGGAAGCACCGGGGAGCTGTTTTTT; J: TRBJ2-2; D: TRBD1; V: TRBV19; size: .
CDR3: CASSSSRHENNEQFF; DNA: TGTGCCAGCAGTTCCTCCCGCCATGAGAACAATGAGCAGTTCTTC; J: TRBJ2-1; D: .; V: TRBV6-5; size: .
CDR3: CASSPESQTGTYYEQYF; DNA: TGTGCCAGCAGTCCGGAGAGCCAAACAGGGACATACTACGAGCAGTACTTC; J: TRBJ2-7; D: .; V: TRBV28; size: .
CDR3: CSVASGLVNTEAFF; DNA: TGCAGCGTTGCGTCAGGGCTGGTAAACACTGAAGCTTTCTTT; J: TRBJ1-1; D: .; V: TRBV29-1; size: .
CDR3: CASSPPGTGRADTQYF; DNA: TGTGCCAGCAGTCCCCCGGGGACAGGGCGAGCGGATACGCAGTATTTT; J: TRBJ2-3; D: TRBD1; V: TRBV25-1; size: .
CDR3: CASSTRTLSSYEQYF; DNA: TGTGCCAGCAGTACCCGGACACTAAGCTCCTACGAGCAGTACTTC; J: TRBJ2-7; D: .; V: TRBV27; size: .
CDR3: CASSYFQGNDEQYF; DNA: TGTGCCAGCAGTTACTTTCAGGGCAACGACGAGCAGTACTTC; J: TRBJ2-7; D: .; V: TRBV6-6; size: .
CDR3: CASSLPVFTDTQYF; DNA: TGTGCCAGCAGCTTGCCGGTCTTCACAGATACGCAGTATTTT; J: TRBJ2-3; D: .; V: TRBV5-8; size: .
CDR3: CASSHRVATNEKLFF; DNA: TGTGCCAGCAGTCACAGGGTCGCGACTAATGAAAAACTGTTTTTT; J: TRBJ1-4; D: .; V: TRBV2; size: .
CDR3: CASRGQLATNEKLFF; DNA: TGTGCCAGCAGGGGACAGCTAGCAACTAATGAAAAACTGTTTTTT; J: TRBJ1-4; D: TRBD1; V: TRBV2; size: .
CDR3: CASSSTGQGPYEQYF; DNA: TGTGCCAGCAGTTCTACTGGACAGGGCCCCTACGAGCAGTACTTC; J: TRBJ2-7; D: TRBD1; V: TRBV6-5; size: .
CDR3: CASSLDSDRDNQPQHF; DNA: TGTGCCAGCAGCTTAGATTCGGACAGAGATAATCAGCCCCAGCATTTT; J: TRBJ1-5; D: .; V: TRBV7-6; size: .
CDR3: CASSSGGYEQYF; DNA: TGTGCCAGCAGCTCAGGGGGCTACGAGCAGTACTTC; J: TRBJ2-7; D: TRBD1; V: TRBV5-5; size: once
CDR3: CASSWSGTEAFF; DNA: TGCGCCAGCAGTTGGTCGGGGACTGAAGCTTTCTTT; J: TRBJ1-1; D: .; V: TRBV5-1; size: .
CDR3: CASSWESYGYTF; DNA: TGTGCCAGCAGCTGGGAGAGCTATGGCTACACCTTC; J: TRBJ1-2; D: .; V: TRBV5-6; size: .
CDR3: CASSNGGGQETQYF; DNA: TGTGCCAGTAGTAATGGAGGCGGGCAAGAGACCCAGTACTTC; J: TRBJ2-5; D: .; V: TRBV19; size: once
CDR3: CASSSGQGSETQYF; DNA: TGCGCCAGCAGCTCCGGACAGGGATCAGAGACCCAGTACTTC; J: TRBJ2-5; D: TRBD1; V: TRBV5-1; size: .
CDR3: CASTQRGTPQETQYF; DNA: TGTGCCAGCACCCAAAGAGGGACACCCCAAGAGACCCAGTACTTC; J: TRBJ2-5; D: .; V: TRBV2; size: once
CDR3: CASSYRDTGEQYF; DNA: TGCGCCAGCAGCTATCGAGATACCGGCGAGCAGTACTTC; J: TRBJ2-7; D: .; V: TRBV5-1; size: .
CDR3: CASSVAVGDTEAFF; DNA: TGTGCCAGCAGCGTAGCCGTGGGAGACACTGAAGCTTTCTTT; J: TRBJ1-1; D: .; V: TRBV9; size: .
CDR3: CASRVRERPYEQYF; DNA: TGTGCCAGCAGGGTCCGGGAGAGGCCCTACGAGCAGTACTTC; J: TRBJ2-7; D: .; V: TRBV6-6; size: .
CDR3: CASSLYRTSGTGNTGELFF; DNA: TGTGCCAGCAGCTTATACAGGACTAGCGGGACGGGGAACACCGGGGAGCTGTTTTTT; J: TRBJ2-2; D: TRBD2; V: TRBV7-9; size: .
CDR3: CASKGQNMNTEAFF; DNA: TGTGCCAGCAAAGGACAGAATATGAACACTGAAGCTTTCTTT; J: TRBJ1-1; D: .; V: TRBV6-5; size: .
CDR3: CASSLVASGRAQDEQFF; DNA: TGTGCCAGCAGCTTAGTAGCTAGCGGGAGGGCCCAGGATGAGCAGTTCTTC; J: TRBJ2-1; D: TRBD2; V: TRBV7-6; size: .